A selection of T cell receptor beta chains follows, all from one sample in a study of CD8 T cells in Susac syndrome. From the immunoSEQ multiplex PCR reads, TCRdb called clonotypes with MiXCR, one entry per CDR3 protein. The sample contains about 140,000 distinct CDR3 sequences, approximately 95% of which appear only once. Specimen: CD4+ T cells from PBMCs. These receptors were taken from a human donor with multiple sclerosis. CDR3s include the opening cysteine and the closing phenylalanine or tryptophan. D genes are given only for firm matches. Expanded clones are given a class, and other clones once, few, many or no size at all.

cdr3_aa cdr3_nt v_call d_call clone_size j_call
CASSQELDSSYEQYF TGTGCCAGCAGCCAAGAGCTGGACAGCTCCTACGAGCAGTACTTC TRBV4-2 NA NA TRBJ2-7
CASSQTGSGTDTQYF TGTGCCAGCAGCCAGACAGGTTCAGGCACAGATACGCAGTATTTT TRBV4-2 NA NA TRBJ2-3
CASRDRGNKNTEAFF TGTGCCAGCCGGGACAGGGGAAATAAGAACACTGAAGCTTTCTTT TRBV7-2 TRBD1 NA TRBJ1-1
CASSDGTGLGAFF TGTGCCAGCAGCGATGGGACAGGACTGGGAGCTTTCTTT TRBV3-1 TRBD1 NA TRBJ1-1
CSVLLQVLSVEGQPQHF TGCAGTGTCCTTTTACAGGTCCTGTCCGTTGAAGGGCAGCCCCAGCATTTT TRBV20-1 NA NA TRBJ1-5
CAWITGRSFPGELFF TGTGCCTGGATCACAGGCCGTTCATTTCCCGGGGAGCTGTTTTTT TRBV30 NA NA TRBJ2-2
CASRVLGGYTF TGTGCCAGCAGAGTCCTAGGAGGCTACACCTTC TRBV6-1 NA NA TRBJ1-2
CASSPRGATGYTF TGTGCCAGCAGCCCCCGGGGGGCCACTGGCTACACCTTC TRBV7-9 NA once TRBJ1-2
CSAHTLAEGYEQYF TGCAGTGCCCACACGCTAGCGGAGGGGTACGAGCAGTACTTC TRBV20-1 TRBD2 NA TRBJ2-7
CASSRADSPNQPQHF TGTGCCAGCAGCCGAGCGGACAGCCCCAATCAGCCCCAGCATTTT TRBV6-5 NA NA TRBJ1-5
CSVQGGDNEQFF TGCAGTGTACAGGGAGGCGACAATGAGCAGTTCTTC TRBV20-1 NA NA TRBJ2-1
CSVLPGLAGGGEQFF TGCAGCGTTCTGCCGGGACTAGCGGGAGGGGGGGAGCAGTTCTTC TRBV29-1 TRBD2 NA TRBJ2-1
CASSAGTANYGYTF TGTGCCAGCAGTGCCGGGACAGCTAACTATGGCTACACCTTC TRBV12-3/TRBV12-4 TRBD1 NA TRBJ1-2
CATSRDGVQGSTNEKLFF TGTGCCACCAGCAGAGATGGGGTACAGGGGTCGACTAATGAAAAACTGTTTTTT TRBV15 TRBD1 NA TRBJ1-4
CASSPGEENYGYTF TGCGCCAGCAGCCCCGGTGAAGAAAACTATGGCTACACCTTC TRBV4-3 NA NA TRBJ1-2